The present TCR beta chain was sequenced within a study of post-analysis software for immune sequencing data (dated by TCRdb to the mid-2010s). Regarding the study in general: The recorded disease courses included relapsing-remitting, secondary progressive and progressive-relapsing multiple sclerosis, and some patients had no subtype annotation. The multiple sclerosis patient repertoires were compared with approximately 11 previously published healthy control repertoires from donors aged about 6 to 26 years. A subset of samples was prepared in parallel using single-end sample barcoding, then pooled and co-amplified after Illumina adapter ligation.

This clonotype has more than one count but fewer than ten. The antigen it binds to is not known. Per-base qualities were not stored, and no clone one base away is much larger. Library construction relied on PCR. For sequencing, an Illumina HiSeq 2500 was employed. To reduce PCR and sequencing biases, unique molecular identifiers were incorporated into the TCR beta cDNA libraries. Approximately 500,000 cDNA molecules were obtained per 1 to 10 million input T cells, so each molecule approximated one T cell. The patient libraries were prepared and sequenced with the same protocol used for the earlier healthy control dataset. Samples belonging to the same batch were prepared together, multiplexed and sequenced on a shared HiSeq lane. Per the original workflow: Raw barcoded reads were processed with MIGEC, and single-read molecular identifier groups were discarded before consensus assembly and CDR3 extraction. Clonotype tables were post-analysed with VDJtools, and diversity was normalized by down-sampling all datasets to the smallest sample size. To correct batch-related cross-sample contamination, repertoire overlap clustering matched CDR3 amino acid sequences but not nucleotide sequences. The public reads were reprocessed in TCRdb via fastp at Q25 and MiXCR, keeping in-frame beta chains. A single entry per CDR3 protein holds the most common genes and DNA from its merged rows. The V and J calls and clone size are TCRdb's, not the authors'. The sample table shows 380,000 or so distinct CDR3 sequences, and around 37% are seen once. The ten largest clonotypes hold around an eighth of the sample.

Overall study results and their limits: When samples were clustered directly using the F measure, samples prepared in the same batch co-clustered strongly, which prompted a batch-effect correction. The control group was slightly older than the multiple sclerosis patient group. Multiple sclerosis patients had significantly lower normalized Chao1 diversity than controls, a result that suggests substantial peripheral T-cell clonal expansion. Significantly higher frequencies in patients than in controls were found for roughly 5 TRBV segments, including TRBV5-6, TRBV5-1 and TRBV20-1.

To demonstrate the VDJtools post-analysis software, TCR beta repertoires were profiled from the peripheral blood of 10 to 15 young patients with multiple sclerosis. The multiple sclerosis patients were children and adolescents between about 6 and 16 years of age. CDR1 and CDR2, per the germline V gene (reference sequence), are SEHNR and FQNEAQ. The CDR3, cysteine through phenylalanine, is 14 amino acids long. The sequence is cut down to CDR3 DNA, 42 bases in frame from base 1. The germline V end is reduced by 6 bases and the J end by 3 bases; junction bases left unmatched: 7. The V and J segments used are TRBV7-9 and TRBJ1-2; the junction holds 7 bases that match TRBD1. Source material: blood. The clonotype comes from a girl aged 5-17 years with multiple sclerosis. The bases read TGTGCCAGCAGTCTTACAGGGGTGGACTATGGCTACACCTTC. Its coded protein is CASSLTGVDYGYTF.